Sequencing of this T cell receptor beta chain was carried out in a study of T cells in Graves' hyperthyroidism and ophthalmopathy. Inclusion characteristics of ophthalmopathy patients comprised a Clinical Activity Score of at least 3, a NOSPECS grade of at least 4, and duration under 3 months. Amplification targeted TCR beta CDR3 regions from RNA transcripts. Primed by the HTBI set, a first-round RT-PCR was run on the TCR CDR3. TCRdb analysed the multiplex PCR reads with MiXCR anew, one entry per CDR3 protein. Of around 300,000 distinct CDR3 sequences detected, roughly 13% appear once; the ten largest clones hold approximately 35%. Germline CDR1 and CDR2: LNHDA and SQIVND (reference sequence). The CDR3 totals 15 residues. V trimming: 5 bases; J trimming: 4 bases; junction bases outside the gene matches: 10. Overall study results and limits: Most clonotypes expanded in thyroid above 0.001 were likewise present in blood. With a median lead of around 6.7 months before onset, the model predicted ophthalmopathy.

As to this clonotype: Its antigen is not known.

The TCR was taken from a woman between 40 and 50 years old with Graves' ophthalmopathy. The chain carries TRBV19 and TRBJ1-2; 7 bases fit TRBD1. The sequenced sample was blood. For the CDR3, the DNA is TGTGCCAGTAGTCCCCCGAACAGGGGCGTCTATGGCTACACCTTC. Its protein product is CASSPPNRGVYGYTF.